This T cell receptor beta chain came from a study of blood T cell repertoires in COVID-19. The ends were cut back, 6 bases at V and 0 bases at J, with 6 bases in the middle. The germline V gene encodes CDR1 SNHLY and CDR2 FYNNEI. CDR3 length: 14 amino acids. The table came from immunoSEQ multiplex PCR; TCRdb's copy has only in-frame clones and leaves some out. Of 55,000 to 80,000 clones listed, 88% are singletons. The source is an older woman with acute or convalescent COVID-19. Input material: peripheral blood. The chain recombines TRBV2 with TRBJ1-6; tentatively, D is TRBD1 (6 bases). For the CDR3, the DNA is TGTGCCAGCAGGGACAGCTCCTATAATTCACCCCTCCACTTT. It specifies CASRDSSYNSPLHF.